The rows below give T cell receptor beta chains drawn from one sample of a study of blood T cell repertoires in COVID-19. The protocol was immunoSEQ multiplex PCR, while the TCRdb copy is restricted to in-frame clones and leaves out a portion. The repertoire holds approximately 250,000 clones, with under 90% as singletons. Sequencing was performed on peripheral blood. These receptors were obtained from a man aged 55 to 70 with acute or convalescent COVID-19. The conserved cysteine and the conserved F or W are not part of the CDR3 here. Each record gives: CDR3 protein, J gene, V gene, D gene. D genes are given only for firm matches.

CDR3 protein: ASGTGVGNTIY; J gene: TRBJ1-3; V gene: TRBV19; D gene: TRBD1
CDR3 protein: ASSLGLAGGFRETQY; J gene: TRBJ2-5; V gene: TRBV11-2; D gene: TRBD2
CDR3 protein: ATEPGHENTEAF; J gene: TRBJ1-1; V gene: TRBV10-3; D gene: NA
CDR3 protein: ASSEGIVEKLF; J gene: TRBJ1-4; V gene: TRBV25-1; D gene: NA
CDR3 protein: ASSNRSSRYTDTQY; J gene: TRBJ2-3; V gene: TRBV21-1; D gene: NA
CDR3 protein: ASRLAGSGGYEQY; J gene: TRBJ2-7; V gene: TRBV28; D gene: TRBD2
CDR3 protein: ASSSRQFSGANVLT; J gene: TRBJ2-6; V gene: TRBV6-5; D gene: NA
CDR3 protein: ASSFTGKDGYT; J gene: TRBJ1-2; V gene: TRBV11-2; D gene: NA
CDR3 protein: ASSLGTNQPQH; J gene: TRBJ1-5; V gene: TRBV7-7; D gene: NA
CDR3 protein: ASSAGTPKEKLF; J gene: TRBJ1-4; V gene: TRBV9; D gene: NA
CDR3 protein: ASSEAGEPGANVLT; J gene: TRBJ2-6; V gene: TRBV3-1/TRBV3-2; D gene: NA
CDR3 protein: AWRDGQRTGELF; J gene: TRBJ2-2; V gene: TRBV30; D gene: NA
CDR3 protein: ASSESGQRGGLEQY; J gene: TRBJ2-7; V gene: TRBV10-2; D gene: TRBD2
CDR3 protein: ASSYGGTLNFLADEQF; J gene: TRBJ2-1; V gene: TRBV28; D gene: TRBD2
CDR3 protein: ASRDRGTDTQY; J gene: TRBJ2-3; V gene: TRBV19; D gene: TRBD1
CDR3 protein: ASSYTGNTEAF; J gene: TRBJ1-1; V gene: TRBV6-5; D gene: NA
CDR3 protein: ASSLAPSRGHTGELF; J gene: TRBJ2-2; V gene: TRBV7-8; D gene: TRBD1
CDR3 protein: ASSPGGQPGNTIY; J gene: TRBJ1-3; V gene: TRBV9; D gene: NA
CDR3 protein: ASSRGTGELF; J gene: TRBJ2-2; V gene: TRBV6-2/TRBV6-3; D gene: NA
CDR3 protein: ASSFTENTEAF; J gene: TRBJ1-1; V gene: TRBV7-3; D gene: NA
CDR3 protein: ATTPWLPGPYEQY; J gene: TRBJ2-7; V gene: TRBV24-1; D gene: NA
CDR3 protein: ASSGPTGAEQY; J gene: TRBJ2-7; V gene: TRBV13; D gene: TRBD1
CDR3 protein: ASSARDRTYNEQF; J gene: TRBJ2-1; V gene: TRBV9; D gene: TRBD1
CDR3 protein: ASSAGVALTGETQY; J gene: TRBJ2-5; V gene: TRBV4-2; D gene: NA
CDR3 protein: ASSSDRVYEQF; J gene: TRBJ2-1; V gene: TRBV7-9; D gene: TRBD1
CDR3 protein: ASSGQGMVRAF; J gene: TRBJ1-1; V gene: TRBV25-1; D gene: TRBD1
CDR3 protein: SVDSGRRTGELF; J gene: TRBJ2-2; V gene: TRBV29-1; D gene: TRBD2
CDR3 protein: ASSYRGQNTEAF; J gene: TRBJ1-1; V gene: TRBV5-1; D gene: TRBD1
CDR3 protein: ASSFLATGEGEQY; J gene: TRBJ2-7; V gene: TRBV5-1; D gene: TRBD1
CDR3 protein: ATSPEVGAYTQY; J gene: TRBJ2-3; V gene: TRBV15; D gene: NA
CDR3 protein: ASSLGGLNQPQH; J gene: TRBJ1-5; V gene: TRBV5-8; D gene: NA
CDR3 protein: ASSVRQPNEKLF; J gene: TRBJ1-4; V gene: TRBV11-1; D gene: NA
CDR3 protein: ASRNRGRETQY; J gene: TRBJ2-5; V gene: TRBV19; D gene: TRBD1
CDR3 protein: ASSVRTYNTEAF; J gene: TRBJ1-1; V gene: TRBV2; D gene: NA
CDR3 protein: SVEEAGEVYT; J gene: TRBJ1-2; V gene: TRBV29-1; D gene: NA
CDR3 protein: ASSQGTSGEETQY; J gene: TRBJ2-5; V gene: TRBV3-1/TRBV3-2; D gene: TRBD2
CDR3 protein: ASMEPAGLAGGQF; J gene: TRBJ2-1; V gene: TRBV6-5; D gene: TRBD2
CDR3 protein: ASSPRTGAPYEQY; J gene: TRBJ2-7; V gene: TRBV9; D gene: TRBD1
CDR3 protein: ASSIGRRGKAF; J gene: TRBJ1-1; V gene: TRBV19; D gene: TRBD1
CDR3 protein: ASSYYDGIGYT; J gene: TRBJ1-2; V gene: TRBV6-2/TRBV6-3; D gene: NA
CDR3 protein: ASSARQLSSGNTIY; J gene: TRBJ1-3; V gene: TRBV6-1; D gene: NA
CDR3 protein: ASSYSNSMETQY; J gene: TRBJ2-5; V gene: TRBV6-6; D gene: NA
CDR3 protein: ASSSLGDTQY; J gene: TRBJ2-3; V gene: TRBV9; D gene: NA
CDR3 protein: ASSQELLQGDGYT; J gene: TRBJ1-2; V gene: TRBV4-3; D gene: TRBD1
CDR3 protein: ATSEASGARGTDTQY; J gene: TRBJ2-3; V gene: TRBV24-1; D gene: TRBD2
CDR3 protein: ASSLVLASDTQY; J gene: TRBJ2-3; V gene: TRBV5-6; D gene: NA